A selection of T cell receptor beta chains follows, all from one sample in a study of human T cells and chemical hapten exposure. TCRdb analysed the RACE reads with MiXCR anew, one entry per CDR3 protein. The sample records roughly 160,000 distinct CDR3 sequences, about 14% being singletons. The specimen comprised whole blood, sampled in connection with sensitization to the hapten diphenylcyclopropenone (DPC). The receptors shown here come from a woman aged 25 to 45 with alopecia areata. Some clones in this sample may be carry-over from other donors' samples. Both conserved end residues are part of each CDR3. A D gene is named only where the DNA matches it firmly. Clone size is stated in some rows and not others, as once, few, many or a class when expanded.

size | J | D | length | V | CDR3 | DNA
- | TRBJ2-7 | TRBD1 | 18 | TRBV11-3 | CASSLDQGGTASSYEQYF | TGTGCCAGCAGCTTAGATCAAGGTGGGACAGCCAGCTCCTACGAGCAGTACTTC
- | TRBJ1-2 | - | 16 | TRBV7-6 | CASSLGQGVPNYGYTF | TGTGCCAGCAGCTTAGGTCAGGGCGTACCTAACTATGGCTACACCTTC
- | TRBJ2-1 | TRBD2 | 16 | TRBV10-1 | CASSELGLAGENEQFF | TGCGCCAGCAGTGAACTGGGACTAGCGGGTGAAAATGAGCAGTTCTTC
- | TRBJ2-6 | - | 19 | TRBV5-1 | CASSQATGSWAAGANVLTF | TGCGCCAGCAGCCAAGCAACAGGGTCATGGGCAGCTGGGGCCAACGTCCTGACTTTC
- | TRBJ2-3 | - | 14 | TRBV27 | CASSLGLFTDTQYF | TGTGCCAGCAGTTTAGGTTTGTTCACAGATACGCAGTATTTT
few | TRBJ2-1 | - | 15 | TRBV21-1 | CASRLLGQGRDEQFF | TGTGCCAGCAGACTTCTTGGACAGGGGAGGGATGAGCAGTTCTTC
many | TRBJ1-1 | TRBD1 | 16 | TRBV6-2/TRBV6-3 | CASSSSRQGQNTEAFF | TGTGCCAGCAGCTCCTCCCGACAGGGGCAGAACACTGAAGCTTTCTTT
- | TRBJ2-3 | TRBD2 | 18 | TRBV27 | CASSSFLLLAGPINTQYF | TGTGCCAGCAGTTCGTTCCTCCTTCTAGCGGGCCCTATAAATACGCAGTATTTT
many | TRBJ1-2 | - | 15 | TRBV19 | CASTNQAGVNYGYTF | TGTGCCAGTACCAACCAGGCGGGGGTCAACTATGGCTACACCTTC
- | TRBJ2-3 | TRBD2 | 15 | TRBV28 | CASSSAAGASDTQYF | TGTGCCAGCAGTTCCGCAGCGGGAGCTTCGGATACGCAGTATTTT
- | TRBJ1-6 | TRBD1 | 13 | TRBV29-1 | CSVAETGDSPLHF | TGCAGCGTTGCGGAGACAGGGGACTCACCCCTCCACTTT
- | TRBJ1-2 | - | 15 | TRBV5-1 | CASSLAGVAGYGYTF | TGCGCCAGCAGCTTAGCCGGGGTCGCCGGATATGGCTACACCTTC
many | TRBJ2-1 | TRBD2 | 18 | TRBV11-1 | CASSLSLAGATRGNEQFF | TGTGCCAGCAGCTTATCGCTAGCGGGGGCAACTCGTGGCAATGAGCAGTTCTTC
- | TRBJ2-3 | - | 15 | TRBV7-2 | CASSLGWGATDTQYF | TGTGCCAGCAGCTTAGGGTGGGGAGCCACAGATACGCAGTATTTT
- | TRBJ1-5 | - | 15 | TRBV5-5 | CASSLGGGQGQPQHF | TGTGCCAGCAGCCTAGGCGGGGGGCAAGGGCAGCCCCAGCATTTT
few | TRBJ2-3 | - | 12 | TRBV23-1 | CATYPATDTQYF | TGCGCTACCTACCCCGCCACAGATACGCAGTATTTT
- | TRBJ1-1 | - | 12 | TRBV20-1 | CSARSMNTEAFF | TGCAGTGCTAGATCGATGAACACTGAAGCTTTCTTT
- | TRBJ2-1 | TRBD2 | 15 | TRBV6-2/TRBV6-3 | CASSSGLAGVREQFF | TGTGCCAGCAGTTCAGGACTAGCGGGAGTGAGAGAGCAGTTCTTC
few | TRBJ2-3 | - | 14 | TRBV20-1 | CSASDNPSTDTQYF | TGCAGTGCTAGTGACAACCCTAGCACAGATACGCAGTATTTT
- | TRBJ2-1 | - | 18 | TRBV11-2 | CASSRTRGTRTPYNEQFF | TGTGCCAGCAGCCGAACTCGTGGGACTCGAACGCCCTACAATGAGCAGTTCTTC
- | TRBJ2-7 | TRBD2 | 14 | TRBV2 | CASRATGTSGEQYF | TGTGCCAGCAGGGCGACCGGGACTAGCGGGGAGCAGTACTTC
few | TRBJ2-7 | - | 14 | TRBV7-3 | CASSLSGSGDEQYF | TGTGCCAGCAGCTTATCAGGGTCCGGGGACGAGCAGTACTTC
- | TRBJ2-7 | - | 14 | TRBV11-2 | CASSLDGVRGEQYF | TGTGCCAGCAGCTTAGACGGAGTACGAGGCGAGCAGTACTTC
few | TRBJ2-7 | TRBD1 | 14 | TRBV28 | CASSSGTALYEQYF | TGTGCCAGCAGTTCCGGGACAGCACTCTACGAGCAGTACTTC
- | TRBJ2-3 | - | 16 | TRBV5-1 | CASSQTTGVSTDTQYF | TGCGCCAGCAGCCAGACGACGGGGGTTAGCACAGATACGCAGTATTTT
few | TRBJ2-1 | - | 15 | TRBV5-5 | CASRKGGEPYNEQFF | TGTGCCAGCAGAAAGGGGGGAGAACCTTACAATGAGCAGTTCTTC
many | TRBJ1-5 | TRBD1 | 17 | TRBV14 | CASSQDSPDRGNQPQHF | TGTGCCAGCAGCCAAGATTCCCCGGACAGGGGAAATCAGCCCCAGCATTTT
- | TRBJ2-3 | - | 12 | TRBV7-9 | CASMRDTDTQYF | TGTGCCAGCATGAGGGACACAGATACGCAGTATTTT
- | TRBJ1-1 | - | 15 | TRBV7-8 | CASSLMWTANTEAFF | TGTGCCAGCAGCTTAATGTGGACAGCGAACACTGAAGCTTTCTTT
few | TRBJ2-1 | TRBD2 | 15 | TRBV3-1 | CASSQGLLGTNEQFF | TGTGCCAGCAGCCAGGGACTATTGGGAACCAATGAGCAGTTCTTC
- | TRBJ2-7 | TRBD2 | 18 | TRBV7-9 | CASSSPRLTSGSSYEQYF | TGTGCCAGCAGCTCGCCTAGGCTAACTAGCGGGAGCTCCTACGAGCAGTACTTC
- | TRBJ2-5 | - | 13 | TRBV7-2 | CASSFEGIETQYF | TGTGCCAGCAGCTTTGAGGGTATAGAGACCCAGTACTTC
- | TRBJ2-5 | TRBD2 | 15 | TRBV7-9 | CASSFLAALQETQYF | TGTGCCAGCAGCTTCCTAGCGGCCCTCCAAGAGACCCAGTACTTC
few | TRBJ2-2 | - | 13 | TRBV5-6 | CASSLEGYGELFF | TGTGCCAGCAGCTTGGAGGGGTACGGGGAGCTGTTTTTT
many | TRBJ2-5 | - | 14 | TRBV19 | CASSIGGTQETQYF | TGTGCCAGTAGTATAGGCGGGACCCAAGAGACCCAGTACTTC
few | TRBJ2-1 | TRBD2 | 13 | TRBV29-1 | CSVKREARNEQFF | TGCAGCGTCAAGCGGGAGGCCCGCAATGAGCAGTTCTTC
many | TRBJ2-3 | TRBD2 | 16 | TRBV5-1 | CASLGGAGDDADTQYF | TGCGCCAGCCTCGGGGGAGCGGGAGATGATGCAGATACGCAGTATTTT
- | TRBJ2-5 | - | 13 | TRBV20-1 | CSARDLGRETQYF | TGCAGTGCTAGAGATTTGGGCCGCGAGACCCAGTACTTC
- | TRBJ1-3 | - | 13 | TRBV29-1 | CSVADSAGNTIYF | TGCAGCGTCGCGGACAGTGCTGGAAACACCATATATTTT
few | TRBJ2-7 | - | 14 | TRBV29-1 | CSVSTGGSSYEQYF | TGCAGCGTTTCCACAGGTGGGTCCTCCTACGAGCAGTACTTC
- | TRBJ2-7 | - | 15 | TRBV7-2 | CASSLVRPGTYEQYF | TGTGCCAGCAGCTTAGTTAGGCCTGGCACCTACGAGCAGTACTTC
- | TRBJ1-4 | - | 15 | TRBV10-3 | CAISESLTTNEKLFF | TGTGCCATCAGTGAGTCGTTGACGACTAATGAAAAACTGTTTTTT
few | TRBJ1-1 | TRBD1 | 15 | TRBV7-8 | CASSTWTGQYTEAFF | TGTGCCAGCAGCACGTGGACAGGGCAGTATACTGAAGCTTTCTTT
many | TRBJ1-2 | - | 15 | TRBV28 | CASSSPWGRTGGYTF | TGTGCCAGCAGTTCCCCTTGGGGGAGGACCGGGGGCTACACCTTC
few | TRBJ2-7 | TRBD1 | 15 | TRBV6-6 | CASSLTGGAPSEQYF | TGTGCCAGCAGCCTCACAGGGGGCGCGCCGTCCGAGCAGTACTTC
- | TRBJ2-7 | - | 12 | TRBV2 | CASSSADYEQYF | TGTGCCAGCAGTTCGGCCGACTACGAGCAGTACTTC